Below are 7 T cell receptor beta chains sequenced from a single sample in a study of blood T cell repertoires in COVID-19. Method: immunoSEQ multiplex PCR; TCRdb's copy keeps in-frame clones and lacks some. The sample contains 210,000 or so clones, around 85% of which appear only once. Sample: peripheral blood. The receptors were sampled from a man aged 50 to 60 who had recovered from COVID-19.

This clone has a single count. V usage is TRBV6-1 and J usage is TRBJ2-5, with TRBD2 identical over 14 bases. The germline CDR1 and CDR2 sequences are MNHNS and SASEGT. This CDR3 contains 16 residues. The V segment lost 4 bases and the J segment 6 bases; nucleotides outside the gene matches: 7. Here the CDR3 reads CASSATGTSGRKTQYF. The CDR3 nucleotides read TGTGCCAGCAGTGCAACCGGGACTAGCGGGAGAAAGACCCAGTACTTC.

The rearrangement uses TRBV28 and TRBJ2-7, with 7 bases aligning to TRBD1. Trimming took 6 bases from V and 0 from J; bases not matched to a gene: 8. This CDR3 is built from 15 residues. Germline V lookup: CDR1 MDHEN, CDR2 SYDVKM. The CDR3 nucleotides read TGTGCCAGCAGCTGGGCAGGGGACAGCTCCTACGAGCAGTACTTC. Encoded protein: CASSWAGDSSYEQYF.

J is TRBJ2-3 and V is TRBV18; possibly TRBD2 for D (6 bases). This CDR3 region has 15 residues. CDR1 and CDR2 from the germline V gene are KGHSH and LQKENI. Trimming pared 6 bases from V and 0 bases from J, leaving 13 bases between. The CDR3 sequence: CASSEAGSSTDTQYF. For the CDR3, the DNA is TGTGCCAGCTCCGAAGCGGGTTCTAGCACAGATACGCAGTATTTT.

This clone was recorded a few times. This chain links TRBV6-1 with TRBJ2-7; 10 nucleotides line up with TRBD1. Per germline, CDR1 MNHNS and CDR2 SASEGT. V was pared by 1 base and J by 0 bases, with 0 bases of the junction left unmatched. CDR3 length equals 15 residues. CDR3 sequence reads: CASSEGTGGSYEQYF. CDR3 nucleotide sequence: TGTGCCAGCAGTGAAGGGACAGGGGGCTCCTACGAGCAGTACTTC.

The rearrangement joins TRBV19 to TRBJ2-5; 10 bases map to TRBD1. CDR1 and CDR2 from the germline V gene are LNHDA and SQIVND (reference sequence). This CDR3 has 18 residues. V lost 0 bases and J lost 5; bases outside the gene matches: 12. The CDR3 coding sequence is TGTGCCAGTAGTATAGATGCTCCCGGACAGGGGGTGACGGAGACCCAGTACTTC. Protein product: CASSIDAPGQGVTETQYF.

The gene calls are TRBV5-1 and TRBJ1-1, with 7 bases that match TRBD1. The CDR3 totals 16 residues. Trimming cost V 2 bases and J 0 bases; bases outside gene matches: 7. CDR1 SGHRS and CDR2 YFSETQ come from the germline V gene. CDR3 protein: CASSFIHGTVNTEAFF. The CDR3 DNA follows: TGCGCCAGCAGCTTCATTCACGGGACAGTGAACACTGAAGCTTTCTTT.

The chain employs TRBV7-3 and TRBJ2-1; tentatively, D is TRBD2 (6 bases). This CDR3 is 13 amino acids long. The V gene's germline CDR1 is SGHTA and CDR2 FQGTGA. The V gene lost 4 bases and the J gene lost 4 bases, with 8 bases spanning the gap. The CDR3 DNA reads as TGTGCCAGCAGCTCGGGAGCTTACAATGAGCAGTTCTTC. Translating gives CASSSGAYNEQFF.